The 28 T cell receptor beta chains listed next were all sequenced from one sample in a study of cytomegalovirus exposure and HLA in healthy donors. In the PCR, 60 Vbeta and 13 Jbeta primers were used. Sequencing used immunoSEQ multiplex PCR; TCRdb keeps in-frame clones, though not all of them. The sample carries about 190,000 clones, around four fifths recorded once. Sequencing input: PBMCs. Source of these receptors: a young woman in good health and CMV-seronegative.

The chain recombines TRBV10-3 with TRBJ2-5; 7 bases map to TRBD2. TRBJ2-7 matches the DNA end more closely, so the J call is doubtful. The CDR3 loop spans 15 amino acids. CDR1 is ENHRY and CDR2 is SYGVKD in the germline V gene. The CDR3 is CAISDVGGRAYEQYF. The CDR3, as DNA: TGTGCCATCAGTGACGTGGGGGGGAGAGCCTACGAGCAGTACTTC.

The V call is TRBV27, the J call TRBJ2-5; no clear D gene. CDR1 is MNHEY, CDR2 SMNVEV, per germline (reference sequence). V lost 3 bases and J lost 4, with 6 bases in between. The CDR3 is 12 residues long. This chain's CDR3 is CASSFPGETQYF. DNA for the CDR3: TGTGCCAGCAGTTTTCCCGGAGAGACCCAGTACTTC.

The sample holds a few counts of this clone. The V and J genes are TRBV4-2 and TRBJ1-2; D gene unclear. Germline CDR1 and CDR2: LGHNA and YNFKEQ. The V gene lost 0 bases and the J gene lost 2 bases, with 7 bases spanning the gap. CDR3 length: 14 residues. The CDR3 is CASSQDRENYGYTF. CDR3 sequence (DNA): TGTGCCAGCAGCCAAGATCGAGAAAACTATGGCTACACCTTC.

The CDR3 nucleotides read TGTGCCAGCAGTCTCCCCGCGGGTCTCGAAAACATTCAGTACTTC. This encodes CASSLPAGLENIQYF. This sequence joins TRBV6-6 and TRBJ2-4, with a possible D match to TRBD2 (5 bases). The CDR3 has 15 amino acids. The V end was cut by 5 bases, the J end by 5 bases, with 16 bases between. The germline V gene has CDR1 MNHNY and CDR2 SVGAGI (reference sequence).

The chain employs TRBV9 and TRBJ1-1; D gene uncertain. CDR3 length equals 10 residues. Germline CDR1 and CDR2: SGDLS and YYNGEE. V lost 4 bases and J 6 bases, leaving 4 bases between the germline ends. The CDR3 is CASSPSEAFF. In DNA, the CDR3 is TGTGCCAGCAGCCCCTCTGAAGCTTTCTTT.

The genes are TRBV30 and TRBJ2-3; D is ambiguous. Germline V lookup: CDR1 GTSNPN, CDR2 SVGIG (reference sequence). This CDR3 region has 13 residues. The ends were cut back, 0 bases at V and 8 bases at J, with 12 bases in the middle. CDR3 sequence: CAWSVSRGGTQYF. The CDR3, as DNA: TGTGCCTGGAGTGTCTCCCGAGGTGGTACGCAGTATTTT.

This chain joins TRBV5-1 and TRBJ2-1, with 9 bases aligning to TRBD2. The germline V gene encodes CDR1 SGHRS and CDR2 YFSETQ. The trim removed 0 bases at V and 5 bases at J, leaving 9 bases unmatched. This CDR3 region has 17 residues. This CDR3 reads CASSLVLAGDGHNEQFF. CDR3 nucleotide sequence: TGCGCCAGCAGCTTGGTTTTAGCGGGAGACGGACACAATGAGCAGTTCTTC. Filled out from reference TRBV5-1 and TRBJ2-1, the complete variable domain reads KAGVTQTPRYLIKTRGQQVTLSCSPISGHRSVSWYQQTPGQGLQFLFEYFSETQRNKGNFPGRFSGRQFSNSRSEMNVSTLELGDSALYLCASSLVLAGDGHNEQFFGPGTRLTVL.

The chain has TRBV27 and TRBJ2-1; TRBD2 might be the D (7 bases). V was shortened by 10 bases and J by 7 bases, with 14 bases between the two germline ends. Germline V lookup: CDR1 MNHEY, CDR2 SMNVEV (reference sequence). This CDR3 has 12 residues. For the CDR3, the DNA is TGTGCCACCGAGGGGGGGCGGAATGAGCAGTTCTTC. This codes for CATEGGRNEQFF.

The V and J genes are TRBV4-2 and TRBJ1-5, with D tentatively TRBD1 (5 bases). Looked up from germline, CDR1 is LGHNA and CDR2 is YNFKEQ. This CDR3 has 16 residues. With 0 bases removed from V and 0 bases from J, the gap between germline ends came to 9 bases. CDR3 DNA: TGTGCCAGCAGCCAAGATTTACAGGCTAGCAATCAGCCCCAGCATTTT. Encoded protein: CASSQDLQASNQPQHF.

This clone was detected only once. The chain links TRBV11-1 to TRBJ1-1; no definite D call. The germline gives CDR1 SGHAT, CDR2 FQDESV (reference sequence). V lost 8 bases, J lost 1 base, and 11 bases lay in between. The CDR3 consists of 13 residues. The DNA of the CDR3 is TGTGCCAGCTGCATCCGAGGGAACACTGAAGCTTTCTTT. This translates into CASCIRGNTEAFF.

CDR3: CASSAGTGYETQYF. The CDR3 coding sequence is TGTGCCAGCAGCGCCGGGACAGGGTACGAGACCCAGTACTTC. The genes are TRBV11-3 and TRBJ2-5; TRBD1 agrees at 9 bases. The V segment lost 5 bases and the J segment 5 bases; nucleotides outside the gene matches: 6. Germline values: CDR1 SGHNT, CDR2 YENEEA. This CDR3 spans 14 amino acids. The full variable domain, completed using reference TRBV11-3 and TRBJ2-5, is EAGVVQSPRYKIIEKKQPVAFWCNPISGHNTLYWYLQNLGQGPELLIRYENEEAVDDSQLPKDRFSAERLKGVDSTLKIQPAELGDSAVYLCASSAGTGYETQYFGPGTRLLVL.

This sequence joins TRBV2 and TRBJ2-5; 13 positions match TRBD2. With 8 bases clipped from V and 0 bases from J, the junction kept 3 bases outside the gene matches. The length of the CDR3 is 15 residues. Looked up from germline, CDR1 is SNHLY and CDR2 is FYNNEI. The CDR3 sequence: CASGGLAGYQETQYF. Here the CDR3 DNA reads TGTGCCAGCGGGGGACTAGCGGGGTACCAAGAGACCCAGTACTTC.

The gene calls are TRBV5-1 and TRBJ2-5, with 10 bases aligning to TRBD2. The ends lost 6 bases at V and 4 bases at J; junction bases unmatched: 15. The CDR3 is 17 residues long. From germline, CDR1 is SGHRS and CDR2 YFSETQ. This chain's CDR3 is CASTAGASGSGGETQYF. CDR3 bases: TGCGCCAGCACGGCAGGGGCTAGCGGGAGTGGTGGAGAGACCCAGTACTTC.

This chain uses TRBV10-1 with TRBJ2-7, with 8 bases matching TRBD1. Germline CDR1 and CDR2: WNHNN and SYGVQD (reference sequence). The V and J ends lost 6 bases and 2 bases, in that order; junction bases with no gene match: 9. This CDR3 has 15 residues. The CDR3: CASSPSGTGTYEQYF. The CDR3 bases are TGCGCCAGCAGCCCCTCCGGGACAGGCACCTACGAGCAGTACTTC.

V gene TRBV5-6 combines with J gene TRBJ1-1; tentatively, D is TRBD1 (5 bases). Germline-derived CDR1 and CDR2 are SGHDT and YYEEEE. V was pared by 4 bases and J by 1 base, with 17 bases between. The CDR3 extends over 16 amino acids. The CDR3 DNA is TGTGCCAGCAGCCTGGGGGGACTCTGGGGGAACACTGAAGCTTTCTTT. As protein: CASSLGGLWGNTEAFF.

This clone has just one count. A read error may account for a junction end that differs from germline. The chain couples TRBV18 to TRBJ1-5; tentative D call: TRBD1 (6 bases). This CDR3 region has 13 residues. Germline lookup yields CDR1 KGHSH and CDR2 LQKENI. The CDR3 loop is CASSKWDNHPQHF. Written as DNA, the CDR3 is TGTGCCAGCTCAAAATGGGACAATCACCCCCAGCATTTT.

This chain connects TRBV6-5 to TRBJ2-7; D call uncertain. V gave up 2 bases and J gave up 4 bases, with 12 bases separating them. This CDR3 region has 14 residues. CDR1 is MNHEY and CDR2 is SVGAGI in the germline V gene. CDR3 nucleotides: TGTGCCAGCAGTTACGGAGCGTTCGGGTACGAGCAGTACTTC. Amino acid sequence: CASSYGAFGYEQYF.

V and J are TRBV18 and TRBJ2-7; D might be TRBD2 (6 bases). Trimming removed 3 bases at V and 4 bases at J, with 16 bases between. There are 15 residues in the CDR3. The germline V gene encodes CDR1 KGHSH and CDR2 LQKENI. In DNA form, the CDR3 reads TGTGCCAGCTCACCTCCGTCAGCGGGCATTTACGAGCAGTACTTC. Its translation: CASSPPSAGIYEQYF.

This chain joins TRBV6-5 and TRBJ2-3; unclear D gene. The CDR3 is 11 residues long. Trimming shortened V by 8 bases and J by 7 bases, and 10 bases separated the two germline ends. CDR1 MNHEY and CDR2 SVGAGI come from the germline V gene. The CDR3 nucleotides read TGTGCCAGCTTCCCCTACCATACGCAGTATTTT. It specifies CASFPYHTQYF.

The chain carries TRBV6-1 and TRBJ2-7; 10 bases fit TRBD2. CDR1 is MNHNS and CDR2 is SASEGT in the germline V gene. The CDR3 is 14 amino acids. Losses at the gene ends were 4 bases for V and 3 bases for J; bases not matched to a gene: 3. The CDR3 reads CASSGSGGGYEQYF. CDR3 in DNA: TGTGCCAGCAGTGGGAGCGGGGGGGGCTACGAGCAGTACTTC.

V gene TRBV9 combines with J gene TRBJ1-1; D not resolved. CDR3 length: 14 amino acids. V lost 3 bases and J 1 base, leaving 10 bases between the germline ends. In germline, CDR1 is SGDLS, CDR2 YYNGEE. CDR3 protein: CASSAERGNTEAFF. The DNA for the CDR3 is TGTGCCAGCAGCGCGGAACGGGGGAACACTGAAGCTTTCTTT.

This chain joins TRBV5-1 and TRBJ1-2; possible D gene TRBD1, 5 bases. Germline values: CDR1 SGHRS, CDR2 YFSETQ. The ends were cut back, 5 bases at V and 3 bases at J, with 20 bases in the middle. The CDR3 has 16 amino acids. The DNA of the CDR3 is TGCGCCAGCAGACTCCCGGGACTCTTCGCCGACTATGGCTACACCTTC. Translation: CASRLPGLFADYGYTF.

This chain links TRBV15 with TRBJ2-1; 10 bases line up with TRBD2. The germline gives CDR1 LNHNV, CDR2 YYDKDF (reference sequence). CDR3 length: 16 residues. V dropped 0 bases and J dropped 8; count of bases not matched to a gene: 7. CDR3 loop: CATSRDLGSGRYEQFF. The CDR3 DNA sequence: TGTGCCACCAGCAGAGATCTAGGTAGCGGGAGGTATGAGCAGTTCTTC.

V and J are TRBV5-1 and TRBJ1-1; TRBD1 matches at 10 bases. Germline CDR1 is SGHRS and CDR2 is YFSETQ. The CDR3 extends over 15 amino acids. Trimming took 4 bases from V and 8 from J; bases not matched to a gene: 11. This CDR3 is CASSTTGGRGGEAFF. In nucleotides, the CDR3 is TGCGCCAGCAGCACGACAGGGGGCCGGGGTGGAGAAGCTTTCTTT.

This chain uses TRBV7-3 with TRBJ1-1; a possible D gene is TRBD1 (6 bases). Germline CDR1 is SGHTA and CDR2 is FQGTGA. The CDR3 loop spans 13 amino acids. V dropped 5 bases and J dropped 4 bases, with 11 bases sitting between them. CDR3 nucleotides: TGTGCCAGCAGCAAAACAGGGATCACTGAAGCTTTCTTT. Translation gives CASSKTGITEAFF.

The V gene is TRBV15, the J gene TRBJ1-3; D is ambiguous. Germline V gene data show CDR1 as LNHNV and CDR2 as YYDKDF (reference sequence). V was cut by 0 bases and J by 0 bases, with 6 bases left in between. The CDR3 length is 15 residues. The CDR3 spells CATSRDRSSGNTIYF. The CDR3 nucleotides read TGTGCCACCAGCAGAGACCGTAGCTCTGGAAACACCATATATTTT.

This sequence joins TRBV10-3 and TRBJ1-3, with a weak D call TRBD1 (5 bases). Germline V lookup: CDR1 ENHRY, CDR2 SYGVKD. This CDR3 is built from 14 residues. V lost 8 bases, J lost 4 bases, and 15 bases lay in between. CDR3: CAIGGAGHGNTIYF. Here the CDR3 DNA reads TGTGCCATCGGGGGTGCGGGGCACGGAAACACCATATATTTT.

This clone was recorded once. The CDR3 region has the DNA TGTGCCAGCAGCGAGCGGGGCCGGCCTTGGGAGCAGTACTTC. Encoded protein: CASSERGRPWEQYF. V gene TRBV6-1 combines with J gene TRBJ2-7, with 7 bases that match TRBD2. CDR3 length: 14 residues. V lost 6 bases to trimming and J lost 7 bases; unmatched junction nucleotides: 12. The germline CDR1 and CDR2 sequences are MNHNS and SASEGT.